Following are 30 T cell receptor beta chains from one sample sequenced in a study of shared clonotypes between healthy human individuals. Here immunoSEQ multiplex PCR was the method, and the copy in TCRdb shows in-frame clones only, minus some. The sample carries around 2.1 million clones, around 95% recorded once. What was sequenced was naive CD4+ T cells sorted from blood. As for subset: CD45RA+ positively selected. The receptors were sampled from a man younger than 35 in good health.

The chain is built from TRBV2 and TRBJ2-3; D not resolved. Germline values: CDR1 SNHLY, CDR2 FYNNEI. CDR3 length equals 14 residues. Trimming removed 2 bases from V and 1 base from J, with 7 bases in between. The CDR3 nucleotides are TGTGCCAGCAGTGAACTAATGGGCACAGATACGCAGTATTTT. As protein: CASSELMGTDTQYF.

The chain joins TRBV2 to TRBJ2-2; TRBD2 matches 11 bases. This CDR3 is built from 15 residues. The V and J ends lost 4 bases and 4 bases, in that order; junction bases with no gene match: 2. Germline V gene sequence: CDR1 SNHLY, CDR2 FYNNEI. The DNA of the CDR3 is TGTGCCAGCAGTGGACTAGCGGGGAGCACCGGGGAGCTGTTTTTT. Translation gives CASSGLAGSTGELFF.

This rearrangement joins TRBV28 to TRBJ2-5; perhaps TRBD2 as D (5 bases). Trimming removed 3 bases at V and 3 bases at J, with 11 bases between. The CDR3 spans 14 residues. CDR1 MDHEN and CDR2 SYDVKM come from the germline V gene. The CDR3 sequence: CASSFMLAEETQYF. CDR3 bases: TGTGCCAGCAGTTTTATGCTAGCAGAAGAGACCCAGTACTTC.

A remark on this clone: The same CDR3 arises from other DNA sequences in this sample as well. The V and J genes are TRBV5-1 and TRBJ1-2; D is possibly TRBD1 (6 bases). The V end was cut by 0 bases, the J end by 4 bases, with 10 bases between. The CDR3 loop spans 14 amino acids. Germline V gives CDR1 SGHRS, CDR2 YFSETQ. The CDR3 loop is CASSLEQGGYGYTF. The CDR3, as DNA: TGCGCCAGCAGCTTGGAACAGGGAGGCTATGGCTACACCTTC.

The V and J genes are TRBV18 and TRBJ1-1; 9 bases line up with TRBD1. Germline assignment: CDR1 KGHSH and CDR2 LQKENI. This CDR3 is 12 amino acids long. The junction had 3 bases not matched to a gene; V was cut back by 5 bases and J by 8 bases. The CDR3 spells CASSSGQGEAFF. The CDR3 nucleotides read TGTGCCAGCTCATCGGGACAGGGCGAAGCTTTCTTT.

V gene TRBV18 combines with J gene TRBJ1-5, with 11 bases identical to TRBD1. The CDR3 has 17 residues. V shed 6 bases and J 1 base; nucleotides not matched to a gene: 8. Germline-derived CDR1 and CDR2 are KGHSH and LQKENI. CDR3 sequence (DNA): TGTGCCAGCTCGCCCGGGACAGGGGGTACGAGCAATCAGCCCCAGCATTTT. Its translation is CASSPGTGGTSNQPQHF.

The CDR3 region has the DNA TGTGCCTGGAGGCTCTCGTTCCGGGACCAAGGACGGTATGGCTACACCTTC. This gives the protein CAWRLSFRDQGRYGYTF. The chain uses TRBV30 and TRBJ1-2; D might be TRBD1 (5 bases). The V gene lost 3 bases and the J gene lost 5 bases, with 25 bases spanning the gap. The V gene's germline CDR1 is GTSNPN and CDR2 SVGIG (reference sequence). CDR3 length: 17 residues.

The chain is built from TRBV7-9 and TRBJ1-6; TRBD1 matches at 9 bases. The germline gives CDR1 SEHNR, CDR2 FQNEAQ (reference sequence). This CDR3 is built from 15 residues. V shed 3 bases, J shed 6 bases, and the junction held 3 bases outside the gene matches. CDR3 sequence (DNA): TGTGCCAGCAGCTTTGGGACAGGGCTTAATTCACCCCTCCACTTT. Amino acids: CASSFGTGLNSPLHF.

The CDR3 reads CAWTPSQEARTQPQHF. For the CDR3, the DNA is TGTGCCTGGACTCCCTCCCAGGAAGCCCGGACTCAGCCCCAGCATTTT. V and J are TRBV30 and TRBJ1-5; D unresolved. The CDR3 contains 16 residues. Trimming took 4 bases from V and 6 from J, leaving 22 bases between them. From germline, CDR1 is GTSNPN and CDR2 SVGIG (reference sequence).

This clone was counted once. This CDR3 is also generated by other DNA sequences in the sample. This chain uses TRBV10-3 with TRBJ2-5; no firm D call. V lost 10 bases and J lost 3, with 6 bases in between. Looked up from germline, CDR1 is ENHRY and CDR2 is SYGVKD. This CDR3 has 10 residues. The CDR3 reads CASGEETQYF. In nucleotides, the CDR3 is TGTGCCAGCGGAGAAGAGACCCAGTACTTC.

CDR3: CASSLAGLASHNEQFF. In DNA, the CDR3 is TGCGCCAGCAGCTTGGCAGGGCTAGCGAGCCACAATGAGCAGTTCTTC. V gene TRBV5-1 combines with J gene TRBJ2-1; possibly TRBD2 for D (6 bases). Trimming removed 0 bases at V and 5 bases at J, with 15 bases between. CDR1 is SGHRS and CDR2 is YFSETQ in the germline V gene. The CDR3 spans 16 residues.

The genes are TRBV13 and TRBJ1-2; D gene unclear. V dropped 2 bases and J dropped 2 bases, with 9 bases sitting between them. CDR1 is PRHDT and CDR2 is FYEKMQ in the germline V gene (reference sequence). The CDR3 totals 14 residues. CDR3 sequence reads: CASSLQSGNYGYTF. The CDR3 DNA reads TGTGCCAGCAGCTTACAATCGGGAAACTATGGCTACACCTTC.

CDR3 sequence (DNA): TGCGCCAGCAGCTCGGACACTCAAACACGGAATTCACCCCTCCACTTT. It yields the protein CASSSDTQTRNSPLHF. The genes are TRBV5-1 and TRBJ1-6, with D tentatively TRBD1 (5 bases). This CDR3 contains 16 residues. Per germline, CDR1 SGHRS and CDR2 YFSETQ. Trimming took off 3 bases at V and 7 bases at J, with 17 bases between the two ends. Looking up the rest from reference TRBV5-1 and TRBJ1-6 gives the full variable domain: KAGVTQTPRYLIKTRGQQVTLSCSPISGHRSVSWYQQTPGQGLQFLFEYFSETQRNKGNFPGRFSGRQFSNSRSEMNVSTLELGDSALYLCASSSDTQTRNSPLHFGNGTRLTVT.

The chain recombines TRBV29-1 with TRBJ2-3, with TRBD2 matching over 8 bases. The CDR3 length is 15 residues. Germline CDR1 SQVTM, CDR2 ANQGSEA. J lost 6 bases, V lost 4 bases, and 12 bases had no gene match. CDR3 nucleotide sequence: TGCAGCGTTGGAGGCAGCGGGAGCCCCGGGGATACGCAGTATTTT. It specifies CSVGGSGSPGDTQYF.

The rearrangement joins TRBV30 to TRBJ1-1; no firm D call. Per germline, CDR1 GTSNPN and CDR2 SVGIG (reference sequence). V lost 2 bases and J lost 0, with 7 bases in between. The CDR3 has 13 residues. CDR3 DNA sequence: TGTGCCTGGAGTCATATAGTGAACACTGAAGCTTTCTTT. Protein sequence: CAWSHIVNTEAFF.

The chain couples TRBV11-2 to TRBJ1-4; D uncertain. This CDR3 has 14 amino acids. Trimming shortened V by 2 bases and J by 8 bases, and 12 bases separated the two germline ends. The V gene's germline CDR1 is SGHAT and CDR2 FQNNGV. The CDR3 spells CASSLQPSGEKLFF. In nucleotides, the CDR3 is TGTGCCAGCAGCTTACAGCCCTCAGGAGAAAAACTGTTTTTT.

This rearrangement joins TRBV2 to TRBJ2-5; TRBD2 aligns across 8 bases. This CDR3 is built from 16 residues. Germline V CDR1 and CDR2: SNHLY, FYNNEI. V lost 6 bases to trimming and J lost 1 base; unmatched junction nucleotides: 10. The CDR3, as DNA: TGTGCCAGCAGCCCCAGGAGCGGGGGTTTCCAAGAGACCCAGTACTTC. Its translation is CASSPRSGGFQETQYF.

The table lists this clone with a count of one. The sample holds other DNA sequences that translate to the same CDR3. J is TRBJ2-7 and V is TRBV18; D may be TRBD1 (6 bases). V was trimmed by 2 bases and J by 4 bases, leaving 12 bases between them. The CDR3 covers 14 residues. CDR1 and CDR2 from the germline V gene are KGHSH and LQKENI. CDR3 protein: CASSPETGSYEQYF. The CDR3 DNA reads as TGTGCCAGCTCACCAGAAACAGGGAGTTACGAGCAGTACTTC.

CDR3 region: CASSLQGALKQGKLFF. For the CDR3, the DNA is TGTGCCAGCAGTTTACAGGGGGCCCTTAAACAAGGAAAACTGTTTTTT. This chain uses TRBV7-9 with TRBJ1-4; 9 bases map to TRBD1. The germline gives CDR1 SEHNR, CDR2 FQNEAQ (reference sequence). This CDR3 is built from 16 residues. V shed 6 bases and J 10 bases; nucleotides not matched to a gene: 15.

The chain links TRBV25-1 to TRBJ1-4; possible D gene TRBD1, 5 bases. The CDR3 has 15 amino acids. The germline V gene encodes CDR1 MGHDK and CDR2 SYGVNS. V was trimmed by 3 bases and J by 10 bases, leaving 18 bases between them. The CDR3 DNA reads TGTGCCAGCAGTGAGGGGGTCGCTGGCCTAGGAAAACTGTTTTTT. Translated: CASSEGVAGLGKLFF.

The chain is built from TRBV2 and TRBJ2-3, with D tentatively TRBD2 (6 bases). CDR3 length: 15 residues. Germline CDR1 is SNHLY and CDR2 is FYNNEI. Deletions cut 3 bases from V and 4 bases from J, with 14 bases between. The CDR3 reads CASSEWGVGSDTQYF. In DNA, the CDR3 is TGTGCCAGCAGTGAGTGGGGGGTCGGGTCAGATACGCAGTATTTT. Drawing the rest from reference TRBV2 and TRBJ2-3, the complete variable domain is EPEVTQTPSHQVTQMGQEVILRCVPISNHLYFYWYRQILGQKVEFLVSFYNNEISEKSEIFDDQFSVERPDGSNFTLKIRSTKLEDSAMYFCASSEWGVGSDTQYFGPGTRLTVL.

The CDR3 DNA is TGCAGCGTTGAAGGGACCGGGACAGGGGGCTTCTATGGCTACACCTTC. Amino acids: CSVEGTGTGGFYGYTF. The chain is built from TRBV29-1 and TRBJ1-2; 12 bases are a match to TRBD1. This CDR3 region has 16 residues. Unmatched junction bases numbered 7, after V lost 1 base and J lost 4 bases. Germline V CDR1 and CDR2: SQVTM, ANQGSEA. The complete variable domain, with remaining parts taken from reference TRBV29-1 and TRBJ1-2, reads SAVISQKPSRDICQRGTSLTIQCQVDSQVTMMFWYRQQPGQSLTLIATANQGSEATYESGFVIDKFPISRPNLTFSTLTVSNMSPEDSSIYLCSVEGTGTGGFYGYTFGSGTRLTVV.

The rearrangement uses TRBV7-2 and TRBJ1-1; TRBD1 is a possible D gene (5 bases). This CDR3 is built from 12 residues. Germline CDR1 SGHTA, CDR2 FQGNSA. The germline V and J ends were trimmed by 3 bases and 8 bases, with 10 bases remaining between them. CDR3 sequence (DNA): TGTGCCAGCAGCTTTGGGGGATGGGAAGCTTTCTTT. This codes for CASSFGGWEAFF. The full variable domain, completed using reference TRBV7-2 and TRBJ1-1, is GAGVSQSPSNKVTEKGKDVELRCDPISGHTALYWYRQSLGQGLEFLIYFQGNSAPDKSGLPSDRFSAERTGGSVSTLTIQRTQQEDSAVYLCASSFGGWEAFFGQGTRLTVV.

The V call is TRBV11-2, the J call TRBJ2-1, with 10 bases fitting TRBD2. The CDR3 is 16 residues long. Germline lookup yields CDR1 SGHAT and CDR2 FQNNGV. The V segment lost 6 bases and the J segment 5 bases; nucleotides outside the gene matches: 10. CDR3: CASSQFLAGANNEQFF. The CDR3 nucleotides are TGTGCCAGCAGTCAATTTCTAGCGGGGGCCAACAATGAGCAGTTCTTC.

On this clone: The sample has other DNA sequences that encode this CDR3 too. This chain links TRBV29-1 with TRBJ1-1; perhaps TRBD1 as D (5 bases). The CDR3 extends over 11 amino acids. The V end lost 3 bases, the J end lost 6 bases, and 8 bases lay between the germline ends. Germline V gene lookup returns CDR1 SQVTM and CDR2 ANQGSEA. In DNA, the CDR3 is TGCAGCGTTGATCGAGGGGCTGAAGCTTTCTTT. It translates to CSVDRGAEAFF.

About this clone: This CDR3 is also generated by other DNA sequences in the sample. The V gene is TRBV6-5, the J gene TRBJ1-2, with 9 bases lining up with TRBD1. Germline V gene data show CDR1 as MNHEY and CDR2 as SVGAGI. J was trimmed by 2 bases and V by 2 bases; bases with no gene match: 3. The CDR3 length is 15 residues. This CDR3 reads CASSYRGTGNYGYTF. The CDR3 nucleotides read TGTGCCAGCAGTTACCGAGGGACAGGGAACTATGGCTACACCTTC.

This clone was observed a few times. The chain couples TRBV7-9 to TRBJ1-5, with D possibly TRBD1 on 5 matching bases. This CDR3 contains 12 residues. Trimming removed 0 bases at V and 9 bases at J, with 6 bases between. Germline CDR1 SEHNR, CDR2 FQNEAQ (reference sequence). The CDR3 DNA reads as TGTGCCAGCAGCTTAGCTGACAGGCCCCAGCATTTT. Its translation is CASSLADRPQHF. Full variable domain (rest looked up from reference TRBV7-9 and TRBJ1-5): DTGVSQNPRHKITKRGQNVTFRCDPISEHNRLYWYRQTLGQGPEFLTYFQNEAQLEKSRLLSDRFSAERPKGSFSTLEIQRTEQGDSAMYLCASSLADRPQHFGDGTRLSIL.

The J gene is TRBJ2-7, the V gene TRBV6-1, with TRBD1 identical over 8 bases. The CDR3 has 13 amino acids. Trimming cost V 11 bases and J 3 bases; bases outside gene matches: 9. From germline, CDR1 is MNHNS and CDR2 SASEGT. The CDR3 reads CAGREQGVYEQYF. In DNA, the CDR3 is TGTGCCGGCCGGGAACAGGGGGTCTACGAGCAGTACTTC.

CDR3 in amino acids: CSGEGGPGETQYF. The CDR3 nucleotides are TGCAGCGGCGAAGGAGGGCCCGGGGAGACCCAGTACTTC. V gene TRBV29-1 combines with J gene TRBJ2-5; D is possibly TRBD2 (6 bases). CDR1 and CDR2 (germline): SQVTM, ANQGSEA. This CDR3 has 13 amino acids. V lost 7 bases to trimming and J lost 5 bases, with 17 bases between them.

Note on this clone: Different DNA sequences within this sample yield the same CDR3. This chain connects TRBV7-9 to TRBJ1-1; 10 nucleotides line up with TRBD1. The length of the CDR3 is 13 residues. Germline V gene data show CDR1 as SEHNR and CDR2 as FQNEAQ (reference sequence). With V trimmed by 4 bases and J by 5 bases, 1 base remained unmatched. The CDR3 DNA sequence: TGTGCCAGCAGCTCGGGACAGGGGACTGAAGCTTTCTTT. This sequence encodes CASSSGQGTEAFF.